This entry concerns a single T cell receptor beta chain. These data belong to a study of sequential checkpoint blockade in melanoma. Method: immunoSEQ multiplex PCR; TCRdb's copy keeps in-frame clones and lacks some. The sample includes some 17,000 clones, roughly two thirds of them seen just once. Germline V lookup: CDR1 GTSNPN, CDR2 SVGIG (reference sequence). CDR3 length: 11 residues. Treatment meaning: randomized to nivolumab then ipilimumab (arm A) or the reverse (arm B). Patients had received no earlier DNA-damaging chemotherapy. Live CD3+CD8+ CD19− CD56− cells were sorted from PBMCs. This TCR derives from a human donor with melanoma. Sequenced material: CD8+ T cells sorted from blood (inferred from file names), taken from a patient given nivolumab and ipilimumab in sequence. The rearrangement joins TRBV30 to TRBJ2-7; possible D gene TRBD2, 6 bases. The chain's CDR3 is CGTGVGYEQYF. The CDR3 nucleotides are TGTGGGACGGGGGTAGGATACGAGCAGTACTTC.